This TCR beta chain was sequenced for a study of CD8 T cells in Susac syndrome. Trimming cost V 3 bases and J 8 bases, with 8 bases left between them. Germline V gene lookup returns CDR1 MNHEY and CDR2 SMNVEV (reference sequence). The CDR3 has 12 amino acids. Study results and caveats: It was acknowledged in the study that its TCR sequencing and HLA analysis involved a relatively small number of individuals.

A quantity of roughly 0.5 to 1 ug RNA underwent reverse transcription using random hexamers. TCRdb recomputed calls from the immunoSEQ multiplex PCR reads with MiXCR, one row per CDR3 protein. The sample lists 100,000 to 150,000 distinct CDR3 sequences, 80% to 95% occurring once. Peripheral blood CD8+ and CD4+ T cells were profiled by TCR beta sequencing. The multiple sclerosis control group consisted of treatment-naive patients whose relapsing-remitting disease, which was either stable or active, fulfilled revised McDonald criteria. For this clonotype: Its antigen is currently unknown.

This TCR came from a human donor with multiple sclerosis. The sample was CD8+ T cells from PBMCs. The chain combines TRBV27 with TRBJ2-1, with D perhaps TRBD1 or TRBD2 (5 bases each). In DNA, the CDR3 is TGTGCCAGCAGTTTTGGGACGCATGAGCAGTTCTTC. This gives the protein CASSFGTHEQFF.